The T cell receptor (beta chain) under discussion was sequenced for a study of identical twins. This clonotype showed up just a few times. Unique molecular identifiers were present on the cDNA, which also gained a universal primer site by template switching. TCRdb redid the calling of the 5' RACE reads with MiXCR, one entry per CDR3 protein. The table lists over 500,000 distinct CDR3 sequences, 20% to 25% of them singletons. Separately, the same data were catalogued under a study of T cells expressing NK-cell markers. From that report: The CD3+CD56-NKG2C+ fraction was also led by these clonotypes in a handful of donors.

The sequence was obtained from a woman aged 18 to 35 in good health. Sequencing input: CD4+ T cells sorted from blood.

The CDR3 DNA reads as TGCAGTGCTAGTGACGGACAATTTTACGAGCAGTACTTC. This sequence encodes CSASDGQFYEQYF. The rearrangement uses TRBV20-1 and TRBJ2-7; TRBD1 might be the D (5 bases). The germline CDR1 and CDR2 sequences are DFQATT and SNEGSKA (reference sequence). With 3 bases removed from V and 4 bases from J, the gap between germline ends came to 13 bases. CDR3 size: 13 residues.